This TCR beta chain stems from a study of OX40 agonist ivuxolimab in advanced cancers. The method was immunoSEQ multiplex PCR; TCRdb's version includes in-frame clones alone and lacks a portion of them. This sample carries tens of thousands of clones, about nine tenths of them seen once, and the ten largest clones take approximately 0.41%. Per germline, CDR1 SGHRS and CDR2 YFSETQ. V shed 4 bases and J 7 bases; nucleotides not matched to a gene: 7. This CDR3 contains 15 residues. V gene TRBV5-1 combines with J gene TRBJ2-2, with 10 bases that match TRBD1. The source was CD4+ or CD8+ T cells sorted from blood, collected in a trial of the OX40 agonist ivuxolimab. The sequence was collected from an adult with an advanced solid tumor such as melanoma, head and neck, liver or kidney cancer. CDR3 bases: TGCGCCAGCAGCATGACAGGGGGCTTAGTCGGGGAGCTGTTTTTT. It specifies CASSMTGGLVGELFF. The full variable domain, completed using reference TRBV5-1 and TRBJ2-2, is KAGVTQTPRYLIKTRGQQVTLSCSPISGHRSVSWYQQTPGQGLQFLFEYFSETQRNKGNFPGRFSGRQFSNSRSEMNVSTLELGDSALYLCASSMTGGLVGELFFGEGSRLTVL.